This T cell receptor beta chain was captured in a study of OX40 agonist ivuxolimab in advanced cancers. Study-wide context: Three patients, one with hepatocellular carcinoma and two with cutaneous melanoma, achieved partial responses.

TCRdb's table, derived via immunoSEQ multiplex PCR, lists solely in-frame clones and lacks some. In the table there are some 77,000 clones, 70% to 90% of which are singletons. Broader study findings: At 0.1-3.0 mg/kg, partial responders had clonal expansion among the lowest observed.

Trimming shortened V by 5 bases and J by 2 bases, and 10 bases separated the two germline ends. This CDR3 region has 13 residues. Germline V gene data show CDR1 as MNHEY and CDR2 as SVGAGI. As for this clone: The antigen remains undetermined.

The V gene is TRBV6-5, the J gene TRBJ2-7; a weak D match, TRBD1 (6 bases). The receptor's source is an adult with an advanced solid tumor such as melanoma, head and neck, liver or kidney cancer. The sample here was CD4+ or CD8+ T cells sorted from blood, taken in a trial of the OX40 agonist ivuxolimab. The CDR3, as DNA: TGTGCCAGCAGTCGGGACATACCCTACGAGCAGTACTTC. It specifies CASSRDIPYEQYF.